A selection of T cell receptor beta chains follows, all from one sample in a study of brain T cells in children with intractable seizures. TCRdb's table, derived via immunoSEQ multiplex PCR, lists solely in-frame clones and lacks some. The sample has 70,000 to 85,000 clones, more than 75% seen once; the top ten hold approximately 25%. The starting material was peripheral blood, obtained at surgery. These receptors were taken from a girl under 10 years old with Rasmussen encephalitis and intractable seizures. CDR3s include the opening cysteine and the closing phenylalanine or tryptophan. The order of the fields is clone size, J gene, D gene, V gene, CDR3 DNA, CDR3 protein. The D gene is left open where the match is weak. Size is stated for part of the rows, as once, few or many counts, or as a class when the clone is expanded.

clone_size: .
j_call: TRBJ1-1
d_call: .
v_call: TRBV6-5
cdr3_nt: TGTGCCAGCAGCAGTCGGACTAACACTGAAGCTTTCTTT
cdr3_aa: CASSSRTNTEAFF

clone_size: .
j_call: TRBJ2-1
d_call: .
v_call: TRBV6-5
cdr3_nt: TGTGCCAGCAGTTACGAGCTAGCCCACAATGAGCAGTTCTTC
cdr3_aa: CASSYELAHNEQFF

clone_size: .
j_call: TRBJ2-5
d_call: .
v_call: TRBV27
cdr3_nt: TGTGCCAGCAGTCCACGAGGGGTAGCGTGGCAAGAGACCCAGTACTTC
cdr3_aa: CASSPRGVAWQETQYF

clone_size: .
j_call: TRBJ1-5
d_call: .
v_call: TRBV12-5
cdr3_nt: TGTGCTAGTGGTTTGGTAAGGCAGGGGATATGGGATCAGCCCCAGCATTTT
cdr3_aa: CASGLVRQGIWDQPQHF

clone_size: .
j_call: TRBJ1-2
d_call: .
v_call: TRBV7-2
cdr3_nt: TGTGCCAGCAGCTTAAACGGCATCGTTAACTATGGCTACACCTTC
cdr3_aa: CASSLNGIVNYGYTF

clone_size: .
j_call: TRBJ1-1
d_call: .
v_call: TRBV2
cdr3_nt: TGTGCCAGCAGTGAGGGGGGTCCGAACACTGAAGCTTTCTTT
cdr3_aa: CASSEGGPNTEAFF

clone_size: .
j_call: TRBJ1-5
d_call: .
v_call: TRBV10-2
cdr3_nt: TGCGCCAGCAGGGACCGACTCTCACCTCCTCCCAATCAGCCCCAGCATTTT
cdr3_aa: CASRDRLSPPPNQPQHF

clone_size: .
j_call: TRBJ2-7
d_call: TRBD2
v_call: TRBV3-1/TRBV3-2
cdr3_nt: TGTGCCAGCAGCCGGGGACTAGCGGGGGGGTATATCTACGAGCAGTACTTC
cdr3_aa: CASSRGLAGGYIYEQYF

clone_size: .
j_call: TRBJ1-1
d_call: .
v_call: TRBV7-9
cdr3_nt: TGTGCCAGCAGCTTCGGGGGATGGGGGAACACTGAAGCTTTCTTT
cdr3_aa: CASSFGGWGNTEAFF

clone_size: .
j_call: TRBJ1-5
d_call: .
v_call: TRBV27
cdr3_nt: TGTGCCAGCAGTTGGCAGGGACCCAATCAGCCCCAGCATTTT
cdr3_aa: CASSWQGPNQPQHF

clone_size: .
j_call: TRBJ1-4
d_call: .
v_call: TRBV20-1
cdr3_nt: TGCAGTGCTAGTTGGCCTGCAACTAATGAAAAACTGTTTTTT
cdr3_aa: CSASWPATNEKLFF

clone_size: .
j_call: TRBJ1-4
d_call: TRBD1
v_call: TRBV7-9
cdr3_nt: TGTGCCAGCAGCTTCGGTCACAGGGGGCTCACTAATGAAAAACTGTTTTTT
cdr3_aa: CASSFGHRGLTNEKLFF

clone_size: .
j_call: TRBJ1-3
d_call: TRBD1
v_call: TRBV5-6
cdr3_nt: TGTGCCAGCAGCGCGACAGGGGTGGTGGGCACCATATATTTT
cdr3_aa: CASSATGVVGTIYF

clone_size: .
j_call: TRBJ2-2
d_call: .
v_call: TRBV7-9
cdr3_nt: TGTGCCAGCAGCTTAGGGTCGGGGAACACCGGGGAGCTGTTTTTT
cdr3_aa: CASSLGSGNTGELFF

clone_size: .
j_call: TRBJ2-7
d_call: .
v_call: TRBV3-1/TRBV3-2
cdr3_nt: TGTGCCAGCAGCCTTTCTAATTCGGGAGAGCAGTACTTC
cdr3_aa: CASSLSNSGEQYF

clone_size: .
j_call: TRBJ2-7
d_call: TRBD1
v_call: TRBV19
cdr3_nt: TGTGCCAGTAGCCCGGGACAGGATAAGTCCTACGAGCAGTACTTC
cdr3_aa: CASSPGQDKSYEQYF

clone_size: .
j_call: TRBJ1-2
d_call: TRBD1
v_call: TRBV11-2
cdr3_nt: TGTGCCAGCAGCAACAGACAGGGGGCGGACTATGGCTACACCTTC
cdr3_aa: CASSNRQGADYGYTF

clone_size: few
j_call: TRBJ1-6
d_call: TRBD1
v_call: TRBV30
cdr3_nt: TGTGCCTGGAGTGGAGGACAGGGAGGTTTATCACCCCTCCACTTT
cdr3_aa: CAWSGGQGGLSPLHF

clone_size: .
j_call: TRBJ1-2
d_call: TRBD1
v_call: TRBV27
cdr3_nt: TGTGCCAGCAGACTAGTAGACAGGGGTGGCTACACCTTC
cdr3_aa: CASRLVDRGGYTF

clone_size: .
j_call: TRBJ1-1
d_call: .
v_call: TRBV5-1
cdr3_nt: TGCGCCAGCAGCTCACGGACTGCTCTAGGGGCGAACACTGAAGCTTTCTTT
cdr3_aa: CASSSRTALGANTEAFF

clone_size: .
j_call: TRBJ1-5
d_call: .
v_call: TRBV7-2
cdr3_nt: TGTGCCAGCAGCGCAACCAGGGAGGGGGGTGGCGGGCAGCCCCAGCATTTT
cdr3_aa: CASSATREGGGGQPQHF

clone_size: .
j_call: TRBJ1-1
d_call: TRBD1
v_call: TRBV18
cdr3_nt: TGTGCCAGCACTTCACGTCCCGGACAGGGAGGGGCTGAAGCTTTCTTT
cdr3_aa: CASTSRPGQGGAEAFF

clone_size: few
j_call: TRBJ2-3
d_call: .
v_call: TRBV10-1
cdr3_nt: TGCGCCAGCAGTTCCCAGGGGGGAGATACGCAGTATTTT
cdr3_aa: CASSSQGGDTQYF

clone_size: .
j_call: TRBJ2-7
d_call: .
v_call: TRBV2
cdr3_nt: TGTGCCAGCAGCCAGAGTCCCGAGCAGTACTTC
cdr3_aa: CASSQSPEQYF

clone_size: .
j_call: TRBJ2-1
d_call: .
v_call: TRBV2
cdr3_nt: TGTGCCAGTTGGGGCAATGAGCAGTTCTTC
cdr3_aa: CASWGNEQFF

clone_size: .
j_call: TRBJ1-2
d_call: .
v_call: TRBV27
cdr3_nt: TGTGCCAGCAGTTTGACGCTGGGGGCCTATGGCTACACCTTC
cdr3_aa: CASSLTLGAYGYTF

clone_size: many
j_call: TRBJ1-1
d_call: .
v_call: TRBV21-1
cdr3_nt: TGTGCCAGCAGTGGACAGAGGGCTTTCTTT
cdr3_aa: CASSGQRAFF

clone_size: .
j_call: TRBJ1-2
d_call: .
v_call: TRBV4-1
cdr3_nt: TGCGCCAGCAGCCAAGGCGGGGGCCGCCCCCTTGCTAACTATGGCTACACCTTC
cdr3_aa: CASSQGGGRPLANYGYTF

clone_size: .
j_call: TRBJ1-2
d_call: .
v_call: TRBV9
cdr3_nt: TGTGCCAGCAGCCTCCGGCTTTACTATGGCTACACCTTC
cdr3_aa: CASSLRLYYGYTF

clone_size: .
j_call: TRBJ2-1
d_call: .
v_call: TRBV19
cdr3_nt: TGTGCCAGTAGCCCGTCGGAGGCCAATGAGCAGTTCTTC
cdr3_aa: CASSPSEANEQFF

clone_size: .
j_call: TRBJ2-5
d_call: .
v_call: TRBV24-1
cdr3_nt: TGTGCCACCAGTGTCGGGGAGACCCAGTACTTC
cdr3_aa: CATSVGETQYF

clone_size: .
j_call: TRBJ1-3
d_call: .
v_call: TRBV18
cdr3_nt: TGTGCCAGCTCACCATCGGTTTCGAACACTGGAAACACCATATATTTT
cdr3_aa: CASSPSVSNTGNTIYF

clone_size: .
j_call: TRBJ2-2
d_call: .
v_call: TRBV30
cdr3_nt: TGTGCCTGGAGACTTATGAACACCGGGGAGCTGTTTTTT
cdr3_aa: CAWRLMNTGELFF

clone_size: few
j_call: TRBJ1-1
d_call: .
v_call: TRBV20-1
cdr3_nt: TGCAGTGCTAGTTTCAGCGGGCACATGAACACTGAAGCTTTCTTT
cdr3_aa: CSASFSGHMNTEAFF

clone_size: .
j_call: TRBJ1-2
d_call: TRBD1
v_call: TRBV5-4
cdr3_nt: TGTGCCAGCAGTCAGACAGGGGTCTATGGCTACACCTTC
cdr3_aa: CASSQTGVYGYTF

clone_size: .
j_call: TRBJ2-6
d_call: .
v_call: TRBV5-1
cdr3_nt: TGCGCCAGCAGCCTGAGGGACCGATACTCTGGGGCCAACGTCCTGACTTTC
cdr3_aa: CASSLRDRYSGANVLTF

clone_size: once
j_call: TRBJ2-2
d_call: .
v_call: TRBV7-9
cdr3_nt: TGTGCCAGCAGCTTAGCGCACCCCACCGGGGAGCTGTTTTTT
cdr3_aa: CASSLAHPTGELFF

clone_size: .
j_call: TRBJ1-3
d_call: .
v_call: TRBV7-9
cdr3_nt: TGTGCCAGCAGCTTAAAGGATACGCCTGGAAACACCATATATTTT
cdr3_aa: CASSLKDTPGNTIYF

clone_size: .
j_call: TRBJ1-1
d_call: .
v_call: TRBV28
cdr3_nt: TGTGCCAGCAGTAGCCCAGGGGTGAACACTGAAGCTTTCTTT
cdr3_aa: CASSSPGVNTEAFF

clone_size: .
j_call: TRBJ1-3
d_call: .
v_call: TRBV19
cdr3_nt: TGTGCCAGTAGTACGAGAGGGGTGGGGATCGCTGGAAACACCATATATTTT
cdr3_aa: CASSTRGVGIAGNTIYF

clone_size: .
j_call: TRBJ2-2
d_call: .
v_call: TRBV30
cdr3_nt: TGTGCCTGGAGGCAAACAGTTAACACCGGGGAGCTGTTTTTT
cdr3_aa: CAWRQTVNTGELFF

clone_size: .
j_call: TRBJ2-2
d_call: .
v_call: TRBV19
cdr3_nt: TGTGCCAGTAGTATAGCCCACCGGGCCGGGGAGCTGTTTTTT
cdr3_aa: CASSIAHRAGELFF

clone_size: .
j_call: TRBJ2-1
d_call: TRBD2
v_call: TRBV28
cdr3_nt: TGTGCCAGCAGTGACCGGACTAGCGGGGGAAACCCTTCCTTAAACAATGAGCAGTTCTTC
cdr3_aa: CASSDRTSGGNPSLNNEQFF

clone_size: .
j_call: TRBJ1-2
d_call: .
v_call: TRBV28
cdr3_nt: TGTGCCAGCAGTTTCTACAGGGCTATGGGCTATGGCTACACCTTC
cdr3_aa: CASSFYRAMGYGYTF

clone_size: .
j_call: TRBJ2-1
d_call: .
v_call: TRBV29-1
cdr3_nt: TGCAGCGTTGTCAGGGGGGCCTCCTACAATGAGCAGTTCTTC
cdr3_aa: CSVVRGASYNEQFF

clone_size: once
j_call: TRBJ2-7
d_call: .
v_call: TRBV30
cdr3_nt: TGTGCCTGGAGTGTACGAATGGAGCAGTACTTC
cdr3_aa: CAWSVRMEQYF

clone_size: .
j_call: TRBJ1-4
d_call: .
v_call: TRBV19
cdr3_nt: TGTGCCAGTAGTAACGATCGAGATCCTGCAACTAATGAAAAACTGTTTTTT
cdr3_aa: CASSNDRDPATNEKLFF

clone_size: .
j_call: TRBJ2-1
d_call: .
v_call: TRBV7-9
cdr3_nt: TGTGCCAGCAGCTTAGGCCCGGGAAATGAGCAGTTCTTC
cdr3_aa: CASSLGPGNEQFF

clone_size: .
j_call: TRBJ2-1
d_call: .
v_call: TRBV4-2
cdr3_nt: TGTGCCAGCAGCCCGGGGAGCTCCTACAATGAGCAGTTCTTC
cdr3_aa: CASSPGSSYNEQFF

clone_size: once
j_call: TRBJ2-7
d_call: TRBD2
v_call: TRBV12-3/TRBV12-4
cdr3_nt: TGTGCCAGCAGTAGGACTAGCCCTTACGAGCAGTACTTC
cdr3_aa: CASSRTSPYEQYF

clone_size: .
j_call: TRBJ1-4
d_call: .
v_call: TRBV19
cdr3_nt: TGTGCCAGTAGTATGTCGCAGTTTCCTAATGAAAAACTGTTTTTT
cdr3_aa: CASSMSQFPNEKLFF

clone_size: .
j_call: TRBJ2-7
d_call: TRBD2
v_call: TRBV3-1/TRBV3-2
cdr3_nt: TGTGCCAGCAGCCAAGAAGGTAGCGGGATAAGCTCCTACGAGCAGTACTTC
cdr3_aa: CASSQEGSGISSYEQYF

clone_size: .
j_call: TRBJ2-7
d_call: .
v_call: TRBV5-6
cdr3_nt: TGTGCCAGCAAGAGGCAGGCCGGGGCCTCCGAGCAGTACTTC
cdr3_aa: CASKRQAGASEQYF